A selection of T cell receptor beta chains follows, all from one sample in a study of Ad26.COV2.S vaccination and SARS-CoV-2 variants. TCRdb keeps only in-frame clones here, not all; method: immunoSEQ multiplex PCR. The sample lists fewer than 400,000 clones; about nine tenths were seen once. Sequences were derived from peripheral blood, sampled in a trial of Ad26.COV2.S vaccine versus placebo. These receptors were obtained from a person between 18 and 59 years old who received the Ad26.COV2.S COVID-19 vaccine or a placebo. Each CDR3 is given with its conserved first and last residue. A D gene is named only where the DNA matches it firmly. A row's size may be missing; if present it is once, few, many or a size class.

.	TRBD1	TRBV27	14	TRBJ1-1	TGTGCCAGCAGCCTTCAGGGGGCTTACACTGAAGCTTTCTTT	CASSLQGAYTEAFF
few	TRBD1	TRBV18	16	TRBJ2-2	TGTGCCAGCTCACCCGGGACAGGGGCGAACACCGGGGAGCTGTTTTTT	CASSPGTGANTGELFF
.	TRBD2	TRBV7-9	15	TRBJ2-3	TGTGCCAGCGAGGTAGCGGGAGGAGTCACAGATACGCAGTATTTT	CASEVAGGVTDTQYF
.	.	TRBV27	15	TRBJ2-7	TGTGCCAGCAATGACCGGGACCCGAAAAGGGGCGAGCAGTACTTC	CASNDRDPKRGEQYF
few	.	TRBV7-8	13	TRBJ1-6	TGTGCCAGCAGCCCAGCTCGGGATTCACCCCTCCACTTT	CASSPARDSPLHF
.	.	TRBV2	15	TRBJ1-2	TGTGCCAGCAGCGTATCCCTTAGGACAGTCTATGGCTACACCTTC	CASSVSLRTVYGYTF
.	.	TRBV24-1	13	TRBJ1-5	TGTGCCACCCGTTCAACTAGCAATCAGCCCCAGCATTTT	CATRSTSNQPQHF
.	.	TRBV5-5	16	TRBJ1-3	TGTGCCAGCAGCTTGGGGTGGCGTCTCTCTGGAAACACCATATATTTT	CASSLGWRLSGNTIYF
.	TRBD1	TRBV19	16	TRBJ2-2	TGTGCCAGTAGTATCATGCCAGGGGGTAACACCGGGGAGCTGTTTTTT	CASSIMPGGNTGELFF
.	.	TRBV7-2	13	TRBJ1-1	TGTGCCAGCAGCTCCAACGGGAACACTGAAGCTTTCTTT	CASSSNGNTEAFF
.	.	TRBV5-1	15	TRBJ1-1	TGCGCCAGCAGCTTGGGGGCAGGGGTGAACACTGAAGCTTTCTTT	CASSLGAGVNTEAFF
.	.	TRBV6-4	16	TRBJ1-6	TGTGCCAGCAGTGACTCAGTAGGGGTGTCTAATTCACCCCTCCACTTT	CASSDSVGVSNSPLHF
few	.	TRBV10-3	14	TRBJ1-1	TGTGCCATCAGTTCGACAGGACTGAACACTGAAGCTTTCTTT	CAISSTGLNTEAFF
.	.	TRBV20-1	11	TRBJ2-7	TGCAGTGCTAGTAGTGGCCACGAGCAGTACTTC	CSASSGHEQYF
.	TRBD1	TRBV27	16	TRBJ1-2	TGTGCCAGCAGTTTTTCAAGAGGACAGGGCAACTATGGCTACACCTTC	CASSFSRGQGNYGYTF
.	TRBD2	TRBV6-1	17	TRBJ2-1	TGTGCCAGCAGGGAAACCCCCGGGACTAGCGGAAATAGTGAGCAGTTCTTC	CASRETPGTSGNSEQFF
.	.	TRBV7-2	14	TRBJ1-4	TGTGCCAGCAGCCTGCCGGATGGGCGTCGGAAACTGTTTTTT	CASSLPDGRRKLFF
.	.	TRBV11-2	12	TRBJ2-1	TGTGCCAGCAGCCTCCTAGTGGTAGGGCAGTTCTTC	CASSLLVVGQFF
.	.	TRBV5-1	13	TRBJ2-7	TGCGCCAGCAGCTTGGCCAGATCCTACGAGCAGTACTTC	CASSLARSYEQYF
.	.	TRBV21-1	18	TRBJ2-1	TGTGCCAGCACCGTGGCCGGGACTAGCGTAAGCTCCTACAATGAGCAGTTCTTC	CASTVAGTSVSSYNEQFF
.	.	TRBV29-1	14	TRBJ2-1	TGCAGCGTGGGGGGCGGACCTATCTACAATGAGCAGTTCTTC	CSVGGGPIYNEQFF
.	.	TRBV5-6	13	TRBJ2-7	TGTGCCAGCAGCTTGTTGGGGGAAGGCGAGCAGTACTTC	CASSLLGEGEQYF
.	.	TRBV3-1/TRBV3-2	13	TRBJ2-7	TGTGCCAGCAGCCAATGGGCCTCCTACGAGCAGTACTTC	CASSQWASYEQYF
.	.	TRBV6-5	14	TRBJ1-3	TGTGCCAGCAGAGACCTCCCGGTAGGAAACACCATATATTTT	CASRDLPVGNTIYF
.	.	TRBV7-2	11	TRBJ2-1	TGTGCCAGCAGCCCGGGTAATGAGCAGTTCTTC	CASSPGNEQFF
.	.	TRBV18	12	TRBJ1-1	TGTGCCAGCTCACCTTCCAGGGTACAGGCTTTCTTT	CASSPSRVQAFF
.	TRBD2	TRBV7-9	15	TRBJ2-1	TGTGCCAGCAGCGCGGGACTAGCGGGAGAGGGTGAGCAGTTCTTC	CASSAGLAGEGEQFF
.	TRBD2	TRBV27	15	TRBJ2-7	TGTGCCAGCAGTTTTTTGGCTAGCGGCCCCTACGAGCAGTACTTC	CASSFLASGPYEQYF
.	.	TRBV11-2	14	TRBJ2-5	TGTGCCAGCAGCTGGAAAGGGGTACTAAAGACCCAGTACTTC	CASSWKGVLKTQYF
.	.	TRBV20-1	14	TRBJ2-7	TGCAGTGCTAGTAGGGGGGGATTTGACTACGAGCAGTACTTC	CSASRGGFDYEQYF
.	.	TRBV5-1	13	TRBJ2-5	TGCGCCAGCAGCTGGGAAGGCCAAGAGACCCAGTACTTC	CASSWEGQETQYF
once	TRBD1	TRBV10-3	16	TRBJ2-2	TGTGCCATCAGTGAGTCAGGACAGGCGAACACCGGGGAGCTGTTTTTT	CAISESGQANTGELFF
.	.	TRBV4-2	14	TRBJ2-7	TGTGCCAGCAGCCAAGCCCAGGGCGCCTACGAGCAGTACTTC	CASSQAQGAYEQYF
.	.	TRBV3-1/TRBV3-2	15	TRBJ1-1	TGTGCCAGCAGCCCCCTGGCGTCTTTGAACACTGAAGCTTTCTTT	CASSPLASLNTEAFF
.	TRBD2	TRBV6-1	19	TRBJ2-2	TGTGCCAGCAGTGCCTATCCCCCCCGGGCTAGCGGGAGTCCGGGGGAGCTGTTTTTT	CASSAYPPRASGSPGELFF
.	TRBD1	TRBV28	15	TRBJ2-1	TGTGCCAGCAGTCTTCCGGGACAGGGGGCCGATGAGCAGTTCTTC	CASSLPGQGADEQFF
once	.	TRBV11-1	14	TRBJ2-2	TGTGCCAGCAGCTCCCGACAGAACACCGGGGAGCTGTTTTTT	CASSSRQNTGELFF
.	TRBD2	TRBV3-1/TRBV3-2	17	TRBJ2-5	TGTGCCAGCAGCCCCTACTTAGCGGGAGGGCGACAAGAGACCCAGTACTTC	CASSPYLAGGRQETQYF
.	.	TRBV12-3/TRBV12-4	13	TRBJ1-2	TGTGCCAGCAGCGCAGGGGCGGGCTATGGCTACACCTTC	CASSAGAGYGYTF
.	TRBD1	TRBV10-3	18	TRBJ1-3	TGTGCCATCAGTGTTCTCTGGACAGGGAGTCTTTCAGGAAACACCATATATTTT	CAISVLWTGSLSGNTIYF
.	.	TRBV30	14	TRBJ1-3	TGTGCCTGGAGCGAGATACGAGCTGGAAACACCATATATTTT	CAWSEIRAGNTIYF
.	TRBD1	TRBV5-1	18	TRBJ1-3	TGCGCCAGCAGCCGATCTTGGTTGGACAGGGTCACTGGAAACACCATATATTTT	CASSRSWLDRVTGNTIYF
few	.	TRBV27	13	TRBJ2-1	TGTGCCAGCAGTTTTAGCACCGGGAATGAGCAGTTCTTC	CASSFSTGNEQFF
.	TRBD1	TRBV15	16	TRBJ2-4	TGTGCCACCAGCAGAGGTTTAACAGGGGGTAAAAACATTCAGTACTTC	CATSRGLTGGKNIQYF
many	TRBD2	TRBV4-2	18	TRBJ2-2	TGTGCCAGCAGCCAAGATTGGGCGGGAGGGCCCAACACCGGGGAGCTGTTTTTT	CASSQDWAGGPNTGELFF